This T cell receptor beta chain stems from a study of cytomegalovirus exposure and HLA in healthy donors. Study results and caveats: The study designated 150 to 200 TCR beta chains cytomegalovirus-associated. The tendency of first-cohort TCR clusters to co-occur in the roughly 120 validation repertoires was the finding of a later analysis.

This clone was seen only once. The antigen is unknown. Method: immunoSEQ multiplex PCR; TCRdb's copy keeps in-frame clones and lacks some. The sample includes roughly 59,000 clones, about 91% seen only once; the top ten take about 5%. V was pared by 7 bases and J by 9 bases, with 13 bases between. The CDR3 consists of 12 residues. Germline V lookup: CDR1 MDHEN, CDR2 SYDVKM. The chain combines TRBV28 with TRBJ1-5; no clear D gene. The sample was PBMCs. The sequence was obtained from a man younger than 35 in good health and CMV-seropositive. DNA for the CDR3: TGTGCCAGCATAGGTACTATGGGGCCCCAGCATTTT. This translates into CASIGTMGPQHF.